Following are 7 T cell receptor beta chains from one sample sequenced in a study of CXCR3-negative and CXCR3-positive naive CD8 T cells. The TRB cDNA libraries were prepared by 5' RACE with UMI labels. TCRdb reprocessed the 5' RACE reads, keeping one entry per CDR3 protein, no DNA. The sample totals 90,000 to 95,000 distinct CDR3 sequences. Material: naive CXCR3- CD8+ T cells from blood. The subset: CD45RO-CCR7+CD27+CD95- naive CD8+ T cells lacking CXCR3 (TNR3-). Receptors were obtained from a human donor in good health. Some clones in this sample may be carry-over from other donors' samples.

The chain links TRBV6-6 to TRBJ2-3; without DNA, the TCRdb call of TRBD1 cannot be checked. The CDR3 spans 19 residues. Per the germline V gene, CDR1 is MNHNY and CDR2 is SVGAGI (reference sequence). This CDR3 reads CASSYSMAPVGVNADTQYF.

The V gene is TRBV9, the J gene TRBJ2-2; TCRdb indicates TRBD2, and absent DNA this call remains unverified. In germline, CDR1 is SGDLS, CDR2 YYNGEE. The CDR3 contains 18 residues. Here the CDR3 reads CASSVEPLLGPGTGELFF.

The rearrangement uses TRBV6-5 and TRBJ2-7; as DNA is missing, the TRBD1 call by TCRdb cannot be tested. CDR3 size: 14 residues. The germline V gene has CDR1 MNHEY and CDR2 SVGAGI. The CDR3 protein is CASSMTGDSHEQYF.

The rearrangement links TRBV29-1 to TRBJ2-7; the D call from TCRdb, TRBD1, cannot be confirmed without DNA. The CDR3 loop spans 13 amino acids. The germline CDR1 and CDR2 sequences are SQVTM and ANQGSEA. The CDR3 here is CSVGGGHYYEQYF.

This sequence joins TRBV29-1 and TRBJ2-1; TCRdb proposes TRBD1, but this gene call is untestable without DNA. CDR1 is SQVTM, CDR2 ANQGSEA, per germline. CDR3 length: 15 amino acids. The CDR3 sequence is CSVQPGQGSYNEQFF.

The CDR3 loop reads CSGLGAPSLAYNEQFF. The rearrangement links TRBV29-1 to TRBJ2-1; no DNA is available, so the TRBD1 call from TCRdb remains unchecked. The length of the CDR3 is 16 residues. Germline V gene data show CDR1 as SQVTM and CDR2 as ANQGSEA.

The J gene is TRBJ2-7, the V gene TRBV9; checking the TCRdb D call of TRBD2 is not possible without DNA. Germline CDR1 is SGDLS and CDR2 is YYNGEE. The CDR3 has 14 residues. This CDR3 reads CASTHVSRNYEQYF. Based on the CDR3 plus reference TRBV9 and TRBJ2-7, the full variable domain is DSGVTQTPKHLITATGQRVTLRCSPRSGDLSVYWYQQSLDQGLQFLIQYYNGEERAKGNILERFSAQQFPDLHSELNLSSLELGDSALYFCASTHVSRNYEQYFGPGTRLTVT.